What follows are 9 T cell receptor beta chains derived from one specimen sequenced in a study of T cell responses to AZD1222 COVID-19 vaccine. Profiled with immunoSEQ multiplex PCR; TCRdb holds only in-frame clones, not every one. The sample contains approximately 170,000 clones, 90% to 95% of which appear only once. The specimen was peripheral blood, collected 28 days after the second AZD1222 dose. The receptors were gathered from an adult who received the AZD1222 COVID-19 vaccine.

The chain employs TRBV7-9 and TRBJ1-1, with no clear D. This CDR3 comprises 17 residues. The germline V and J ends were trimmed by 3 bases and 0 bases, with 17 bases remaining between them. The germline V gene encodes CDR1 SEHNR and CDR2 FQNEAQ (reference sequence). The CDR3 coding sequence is TGTGCCAGCAGCTTTCCCCCCGCCAGCGAGATGAACACTGAAGCTTTCTTT. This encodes CASSFPPASEMNTEAFF.

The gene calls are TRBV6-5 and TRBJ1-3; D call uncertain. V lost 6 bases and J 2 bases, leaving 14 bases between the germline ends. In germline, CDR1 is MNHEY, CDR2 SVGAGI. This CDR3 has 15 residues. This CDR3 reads CASSPGPAAGNTIYF. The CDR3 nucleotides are TGTGCCAGCAGCCCGGGTCCCGCAGCTGGAAACACCATATATTTT.

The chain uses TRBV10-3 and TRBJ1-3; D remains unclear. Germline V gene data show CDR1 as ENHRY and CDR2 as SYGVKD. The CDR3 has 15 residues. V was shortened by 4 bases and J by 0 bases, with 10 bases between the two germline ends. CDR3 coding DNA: TGTGCCATCAGTGGTCCTGGGAGCTCTGGAAACACCATATATTTT. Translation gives CAISGPGSSGNTIYF.

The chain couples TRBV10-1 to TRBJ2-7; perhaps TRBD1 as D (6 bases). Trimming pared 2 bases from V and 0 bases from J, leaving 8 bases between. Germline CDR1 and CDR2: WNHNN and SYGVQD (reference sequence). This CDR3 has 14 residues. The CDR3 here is CASSEGGPSYEQYF. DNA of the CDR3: TGCGCCAGCAGTGAGGGGGGCCCCTCCTACGAGCAGTACTTC.

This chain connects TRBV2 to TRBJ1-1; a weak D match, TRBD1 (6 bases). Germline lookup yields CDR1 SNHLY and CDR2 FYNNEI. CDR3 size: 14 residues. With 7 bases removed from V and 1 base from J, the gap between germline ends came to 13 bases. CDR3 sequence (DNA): TGTGCCAGCACCGAGCCGGACAGGAACACTGAAGCTTTCTTT. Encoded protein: CASTEPDRNTEAFF.

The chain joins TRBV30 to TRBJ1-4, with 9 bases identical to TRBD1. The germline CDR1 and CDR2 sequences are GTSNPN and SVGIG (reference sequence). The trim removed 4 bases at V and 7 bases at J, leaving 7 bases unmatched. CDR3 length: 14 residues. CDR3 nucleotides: TGTGCCTGGACCTCCGGGACAGGGCGTGAAAAACTGTTTTTT. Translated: CAWTSGTGREKLFF.

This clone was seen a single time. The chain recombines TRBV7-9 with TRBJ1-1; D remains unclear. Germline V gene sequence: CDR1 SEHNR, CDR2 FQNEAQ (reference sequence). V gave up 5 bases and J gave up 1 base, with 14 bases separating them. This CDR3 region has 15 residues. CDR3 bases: TGTGCCAGCAGCCCACGCGCCCGGACGAACACTGAAGCTTTCTTT. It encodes CASSPRARTNTEAFF.

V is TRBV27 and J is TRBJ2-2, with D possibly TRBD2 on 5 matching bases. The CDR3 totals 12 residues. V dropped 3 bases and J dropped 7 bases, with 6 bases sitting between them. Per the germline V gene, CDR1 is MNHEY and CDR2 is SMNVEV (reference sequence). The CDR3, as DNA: TGTGCCAGCAGTTTCGGGATCGGGGAGCTGTTTTTT. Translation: CASSFGIGELFF.

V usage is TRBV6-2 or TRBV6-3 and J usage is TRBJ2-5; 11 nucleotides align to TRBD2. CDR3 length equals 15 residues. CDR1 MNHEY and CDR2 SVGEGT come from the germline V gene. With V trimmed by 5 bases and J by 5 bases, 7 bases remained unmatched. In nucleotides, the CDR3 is TGTGCCAGCAGTCCCCTAGCGGGGGGCAGGGAGACCCAGTACTTC. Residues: CASSPLAGGRETQYF.